What follows is one T cell receptor (beta chain) and its context. It lacks a known antigen. Per-base quality was not reported, and no clone a single base away is much larger than it. Donors were healthy HIV-negative adults with no recently reported acute infections or vaccinations. Only Caucasian adults living in Nashville, Tennessee, USA were represented among the donors. CD4+ T cells were enriched by magnetic negative selection, after which naive cells were positively selected on CD45RA and the negative fraction was taken as the memory subset. Blood was obtained by leukapheresis, after which PBMCs were separated by Ficoll-Histopaque density gradient centrifugation and cryopreserved in liquid nitrogen vapor phase. Purity and quantity of every magnetically sorted T cell population were checked by analytical flow cytometry. Genomic DNA was isolated from each sorted fraction and quantified by UV absorbance on a Nanodrop 2000c.

Including the terminal cysteine and phenylalanine, the CDR3 comprises 14 residues. Of the read, only the CDR3 DNA is kept; its 42 bases are in frame from base 1. The junction carries 10 bases between V and J, which are trimmed by 1 base and 4 bases respectively. In the germline V gene, CDR1 corresponds to SGHDN and CDR2 to FVKESK. This entry belongs to a study of shared clonotypes between healthy human individuals (TCRdb year 2020). Regarding the research as a whole: Three men and a couple of women, aged 18 to 49 years, made up the cohort. To increase sequencing depth and limit assay-specific biases, TCR repertoire library preparation and sequencing were carried out by different laboratories using diverse techniques. Each donor's leukapheresis produced roughly between about 0.8 and 10 billion PBMCs. The study deeply sequenced blood TCR repertoires of five healthy adults to estimate repertoire size and the extent of clonotype sharing between individuals. For each donor, CD4 naive and CD4 memory were each run on three plates, CD8 naive on two plates, and CD8 memory on one plate. Study-wide conclusions, independent of this receptor: Incomplete sequencing was indicated by rarefaction of sorted-subset datasets, despite the large sequencing depth. When a handful of donors were compared, the shared fraction of clonotypes was 5% to 6.5% for naive CD4, approximately 3.5% for naive CD8, 2% to 2.5% for memory CD4, and less than 0.45% for memory CD8. The small number of donors limited the genetic and exposure-history diversity represented. Naive subsets generally had larger estimated clonotype richness than memory subsets did. Compared with non-shared clonotypes, clonotypes shared by all four sorted-subset donors had higher generation probabilities. Sampling was limited to blood, and TCR repertoires in tissue likely differ from TCR repertoires in blood. Pairwise subsampling led to the expectation that sequencing depth would affect the degree of clonotype sharing among donors.

Using the deep immunoSEQ assay, TCR CDR3 regions were amplified from genomic DNA by multiplex PCR. For each cell subset, the extracted genomic DNA was distributed evenly across all wells of several immunoSEQ 96-well plates, and each plate served as one replicate. For sorted subsets, approximately 190 ng of genomic DNA, equivalent to 25,000 to 35,000 T cell genomes, went into each replicate PCR. Purified libraries were quantified with a Qubit 3.0 fluorometer, sized on a Bioanalyzer 2100, and re-quantified with the KAPA Library Quantification kit. Each immunoSEQ 96-well plate was sequenced on its own single-read 150-cycle Illumina NextSeq 550 flow cell. As for the original processing: The immunoSEQ output contained only junctional sequences without quality scores, so filtering could not match that applied to full-length reads. To assign V/J genes and CDR3, sequences were annotated using PyIR, a Python wrapper for IgBLAST v1.9, with IMGT germline references. Any read was removed if the V/J assignment was weak (E-value above 1e-6), the CDR3 was missing, or the read contained stop codons, out-of-frame junctions, or ambiguous translated residues. A V3J clonotype was defined by an identical inferred V gene, J gene, and CDR3 amino acid sequence. The percentage overlap between two repertoires was calculated by dividing the number of shared unique clonotypes by the size of the smaller repertoire. RTK rarefaction, the Chao1 estimator, and Recon v2.1 estimates of unobserved clonotypes were used to assess repertoire richness. Generation probabilities were computed with OLGA for all TCRbeta clonotypes obtained by the gDNA method from several donors. Not all clones reach the TCRdb copy of this immuneACCESS table, which keeps in-frame sequences only. Checked studies attribute under half of the gap to unresolved V genes and leave the rest unexplained. D and trimming come from the DNA, and the V and J calls and clone size come from that table. A total of about 2.3 million clones appear in this sample, around 93% of them only once. The top ten hold approximately 0.39% of the sample.

The sample comprised naive CD4+ T cells from PBMCs. According to the study, the label for this sample's cell subset or site signals: CD45RA+ positively selected. The clonotype comes from a young man in good health. Some clones in this sample may be carry-over from other donors' samples. This receptor chain uses TRBV14 and TRBJ2-5; matching of 6 bases hints at TRBD2 as the D gene. The sequence in DNA is TGTGCCAGCAGCCAAGGGGGGGATCGAGAGACCCAGTACTTC. It codes for CASSQGGDRETQYF.